Shown below are 13 T cell receptor beta chains from a single sample sequenced in a study of T-cell memory formation after mild COVID-19. TCRdb reprocessed the 5' RACE reads with MiXCR, giving one entry per CDR3 protein. Counted here are 300,000 to 400,000 distinct CDR3 sequences, approximately 15% occurring once; the ten biggest clones make up less than 25%. The sequencing input was PBMCs or a T cell subset sorted from them (not recorded which). The receptors originated from a man aged 18 to 35 who had mild COVID-19 (a few samples of this study predate the infection). Cell type and time point are not known.

This clonotype has a handful of counts. This chain uses TRBV5-4 with TRBJ1-2; maybe TRBD1 (5 bases). CDR1 is SGHNT and CDR2 is YYREEE in the germline V gene (reference sequence). The CDR3 totals 12 residues. The V end was cut by 8 bases, the J end by 3 bases, with 11 bases between. The CDR3 here is CASAEGYYGYTF. The CDR3 DNA is TGTGCCAGTGCCGAGGGGTACTATGGCTACACCTTC.

This clonotype was counted only a few times. The V and J genes are TRBV4-3 and TRBJ2-2; TRBD1 is a possible D gene (6 bases). The ends were cut back, 3 bases at V and 5 bases at J, with 13 bases in the middle. CDR3 length: 15 residues. Germline-derived CDR1 and CDR2 are LGHNA and YSLEER. CDR3: CASSHSGVGTGELFF. The CDR3 DNA sequence: TGCGCCAGCAGCCATTCAGGGGTTGGGACCGGGGAGCTGTTTTTT.

This rearrangement joins TRBV5-1 to TRBJ2-7, with 9 bases matching TRBD1. The CDR3 has 14 residues. With 4 bases clipped from V and 0 bases from J, the junction kept 2 bases outside the gene matches. Germline-derived CDR1 and CDR2 are SGHRS and YFSETQ. The CDR3 protein is CASSPQGASYEQYF. The CDR3 region has the DNA TGCGCCAGCAGCCCACAGGGGGCCTCCTACGAGCAGTACTTC.

A few counts support this clonotype. The chain links TRBV7-8 to TRBJ1-6, with D tentatively TRBD1 (6 bases). Per germline, CDR1 SGHVS and CDR2 FQNEAQ. CDR3 length: 16 residues. Deletions cut 5 bases from V and 7 bases from J, with 18 bases between. The CDR3 loop is CASSPRKGGSNSPLHF. As DNA, the CDR3 is TGTGCCAGCAGCCCCCGGAAGGGGGGATCAAATTCACCCCTCCACTTT.

This clonotype was picked up a small number of times. This chain connects TRBV20-1 to TRBJ1-3; perhaps TRBD1 as D (5 bases). V lost 4 bases to trimming and J lost 3 bases, with 16 bases between them. This CDR3 spans 15 amino acids. From germline, CDR1 is DFQATT and CDR2 SNEGSKA (reference sequence). CDR3 sequence reads: CSAKQRGGFGNTIYF. CDR3 DNA sequence: TGCAGTGCTAAACAGAGGGGAGGGTTTGGAAACACCATATATTTT.

The V gene is TRBV4-2, the J gene TRBJ2-1; 7 nucleotides align to TRBD1. The V segment lost 1 base and the J segment 6 bases; nucleotides outside the gene matches: 6. The CDR3 length is 15 residues. Germline V CDR1 and CDR2: LGHNA, YNFKEQ. CDR3 sequence (DNA): TGTGCCAGCAGCCAAGCGTGGGACAGACGCAATGAGCAGTTCTTC. Translation: CASSQAWDRRNEQFF.

In its sample, this clonotype was seen many times. The chain has TRBV5-6 and TRBJ2-5; the match to TRBD2 covers 11 bases. The CDR3 is 14 amino acids. Germline assignment: CDR1 SGHDT and CDR2 YYEEEE. V trimming: 4 bases; J trimming: 9 bases; junction bases outside the gene matches: 8. The CDR3 here is CASSQTSGVGPQYF. In nucleotides, the CDR3 is TGTGCCAGCAGCCAGACTAGCGGGGTCGGGCCCCAGTACTTC.

This clonotype appeared a few times. V and J are TRBV7-2 and TRBJ2-5, with D perhaps matching TRBD1 (6 bases). Trimming pared 0 bases from V and 5 bases from J, leaving 13 bases between. The CDR3 contains 15 residues. From germline, CDR1 is SGHTA and CDR2 FQGNSA. The CDR3 here is CASSLAGASRETQYF. The CDR3 DNA sequence: TGTGCCAGCAGCTTAGCGGGGGCCTCCAGGGAGACCCAGTACTTC.

The rearrangement joins TRBV29-1 to TRBJ1-1; D not resolved. This CDR3 region has 11 residues. Trimming stripped 4 bases from V and 8 bases from J, with 11 bases between. Germline assignment: CDR1 SQVTM and CDR2 ANQGSEA. CDR3 protein: CSVVDGREAFF. The CDR3, as DNA: TGCAGCGTTGTCGATGGAAGAGAAGCTTTCTTT.

This chain links TRBV24-1 with TRBJ2-4, with D perhaps given as TRBD1 or TRBD2 (5 bases each). Germline V gene lookup returns CDR1 KGHDR and CDR2 SFDVKD. Trimming removed 3 bases from V and 8 bases from J, with 19 bases in between. CDR3 length equals 16 residues. In DNA, the CDR3 is TGTGCCACCAGTGATGGGCAGGGTGGGGGTTGGGACATTCAGTACTTC. It translates to CATSDGQGGGWDIQYF.

This sequence joins TRBV6-1 and TRBJ1-1, with D possibly TRBD1 on 6 matching bases. CDR3 length: 15 residues. In germline, CDR1 is MNHNS, CDR2 SASEGT. V was trimmed by 9 bases and J by 0 bases, leaving 17 bases between them. CDR3 residues: CASGRGGGLNTEAFF. The CDR3 nucleotides are TGTGCCAGTGGACGGGGGGGCGGATTGAACACTGAAGCTTTCTTT.

This clonotype was detected only a few times. V is TRBV2 and J is TRBJ2-7, with 9 bases lining up with TRBD2. With V trimmed by 2 bases and J by 4 bases, 24 bases remained unmatched. The CDR3 extends over 21 amino acids. From germline, CDR1 is SNHLY and CDR2 FYNNEI. Here the CDR3 DNA reads TGTGCCAGCAGTGAACCGGGGGCTCAGAGTAGCGGGGGCCAAAAGCGATACGAGCAGTACTTC. Residues: CASSEPGAQSSGGQKRYEQYF.

V and J are TRBV20-1 and TRBJ2-3; D might be TRBD2 (5 bases). Looked up from germline, CDR1 is DFQATT and CDR2 is SNEGSKA (reference sequence). V lost 6 bases, J lost 6 bases, and 22 bases lay in between. The CDR3 spans 15 residues. CDR3 in amino acids: CSAAPRVGIADTQYF. For the CDR3, the DNA is TGCAGTGCCGCCCCCCGGGTAGGGATAGCGGATACGCAGTATTTT.